The present TCR beta chain was sequenced within a study of control samples from healthy donors and cancer patients. This clone appeared a few times. Distinct nucleotide sequences in the sample also encode this CDR3. Assay used: immunoSEQ multiplex PCR; TCRdb lists only in-frame clones, some missing. The sample consists of around 150,000 clones, about 94% of them appearing once. CDR3 length: 11 residues. The V end was cut by 3 bases, the J end by 4 bases, with 7 bases between. The germline V gene has CDR1 GTSNPN and CDR2 SVGIG (reference sequence). The rearrangement uses TRBV30 and TRBJ2-7; a possible D gene is TRBD2 (6 bases). The sequenced sample was PBMCs. The TCR originated in a man between 60 and 70 years old with colorectal cancer. CDR3 sequence reads: CAWSAGYEQYF. DNA for the CDR3: TGTGCCTGGAGCGCGGGGTACGAGCAGTACTTC.